This TCR beta chain was recovered during a study of lymphopenia after photon versus proton radiotherapy (dated by TCRdb to between 2017 and 2020). The study in broad terms: In patients with gastrointestinal tumors who developed high-grade lymphopenia, the study compared the immunological effects of photon radiation therapy with those of proton radiation therapy. A cohort of around 21 patients with gastrointestinal tumors who received either photon or proton therapy and subsequently developed lymphopenia was included. The study was designed to characterize how the impact on the immune system differs between the two radiation modalities.

The CDR3 contains 15 residues, cysteine and phenylalanine counted. Solely the CDR3 DNA is kept, with 45 bases framed from the first base. The germline V gene encodes CDR1 MNHEY and CDR2 SMNVEV (reference sequence). At the junction V is shortened by 3 bases and J by 1 base; bases outside the gene matches: 5. Library construction relied on the immunoSEQ multiplex PCR assay. Alongside multiparametric flow cytometry, deep sequencing of rearranged TCR beta loci was used to profile the T cell repertoires. TCRdb mirrors the immuneACCESS table, restricted to in-frame sequences. Some clones are absent from its copies; in checked studies, under half trace to an unresolved V gene, and the reason for the others is unknown. This sample holds more than 80,000 clones; 80% to 90% were observed only once. Of the sample, more than 1.2% is held by the ten largest clones. Broad study findings and their caveats: Across the cohort, a larger post-nadir drop in TCR diversity was inversely correlated with overall survival time among patients who died. During treatment, patients who received photon therapy lost naive T cells and TCR diversity and gained effector/memory populations, whereas patients who received proton therapy remained relatively stable. After the lymphocyte count nadir, repertoires from photon-treated patients showed oligoclonal expansion, particularly of CD8+ Temra cells, and this expansion drove the decline in diversity. The survival association was assessed only in patients who died, and better survival with proton therapy was presented by the authors as a possibility rather than a demonstrated result.

This clone was detected only once. What antigen it recognizes has not been identified. The input lacks base qualities; no much larger clone sits a single base away. The V and J genes are TRBV27 and TRBJ1-2; 7 of the junction bases match TRBD1. The clonotype was recovered from a man aged 60-69 years with pancreatic cancer. This specimen was peripheral blood, taken from a patient treated with proton-based radiotherapy. The nucleotides read TGTGCCAGCAGTTTCTCCGGGACAGTTAACTATGGCTACACCTTC. Its amino acids are CASSFSGTVNYGYTF.